This T cell receptor beta chain was documented in a study of chemoradiotherapy in HPV16-positive cancers. As for the study in general: Candidate HPV-specific clones and shared TCR motifs came from a couple of HPV16-positive patients. Study results and caveats: Candidate HPV-specific clones and E7-related TCR motifs grew in tumor during treatment. Functional assays defining HPV-specific T cells used only a couple of HPV16-positive patients.

Germline values: CDR1 MGHRA, CDR2 YSYEKL. The length of the CDR3 is 14 residues. V lost 0 bases and J lost 3, with 9 bases in between. This clone ranks as hyperexpanded. Its antigen is currently unknown. Libraries were prepared by immunoSEQ multiplex PCR; TCRdb keeps only in-frame clonotypes and omits some of them. The sample lists several hundred clones, around 77% occurring once. Samples were taken several times over chemoradiotherapy. V and J are TRBV4-1 and TRBJ2-7, with D possibly being TRBD2 (6 bases). Here the sequenced sample was tumor tissue, taken from a patient who underwent chemoradiotherapy. The sequence was collected from a human donor with HPV-associated anogenital cancer. The CDR3 DNA follows: TGCGCCAGCAGCCAAGAGGGGACTGACTACGAGCAGTACTTC. Translating it yields CASSQEGTDYEQYF.